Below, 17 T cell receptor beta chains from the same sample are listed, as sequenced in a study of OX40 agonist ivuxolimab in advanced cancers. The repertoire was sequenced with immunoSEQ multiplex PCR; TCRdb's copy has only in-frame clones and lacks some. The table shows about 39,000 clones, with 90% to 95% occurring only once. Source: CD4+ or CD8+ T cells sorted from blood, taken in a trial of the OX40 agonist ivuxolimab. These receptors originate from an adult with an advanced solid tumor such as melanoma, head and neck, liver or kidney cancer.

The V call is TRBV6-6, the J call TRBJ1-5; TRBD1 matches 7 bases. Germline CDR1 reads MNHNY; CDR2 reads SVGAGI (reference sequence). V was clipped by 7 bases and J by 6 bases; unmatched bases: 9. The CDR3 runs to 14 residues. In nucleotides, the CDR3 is TGTGCCAGCAACCCGGGACAGAGACTTCAGCCCCAGCATTTT. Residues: CASNPGQRLQPQHF.

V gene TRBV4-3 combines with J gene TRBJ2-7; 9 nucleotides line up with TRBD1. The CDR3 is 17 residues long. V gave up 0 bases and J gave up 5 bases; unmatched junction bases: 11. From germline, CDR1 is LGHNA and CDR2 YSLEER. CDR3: CASSQDPWGQGSHEQYF. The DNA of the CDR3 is TGCGCCAGCAGCCAAGACCCCTGGGGACAGGGTTCCCACGAGCAGTACTTC.

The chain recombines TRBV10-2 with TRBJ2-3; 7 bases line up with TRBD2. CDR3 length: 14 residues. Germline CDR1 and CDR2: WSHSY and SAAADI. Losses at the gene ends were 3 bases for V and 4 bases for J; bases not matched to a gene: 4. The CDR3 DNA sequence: TGCGCCAGCAGTGACGCGGGAGAGGCAGATACGCAGTATTTT. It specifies CASSDAGEADTQYF.

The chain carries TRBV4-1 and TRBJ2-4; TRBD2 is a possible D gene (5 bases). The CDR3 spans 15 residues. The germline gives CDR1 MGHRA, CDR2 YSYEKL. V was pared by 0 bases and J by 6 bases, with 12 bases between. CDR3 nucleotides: TGCGCCAGCAGCCAAGAGGAGGCTGCGCGAAACATTCAGTACTTC. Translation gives CASSQEEAARNIQYF.

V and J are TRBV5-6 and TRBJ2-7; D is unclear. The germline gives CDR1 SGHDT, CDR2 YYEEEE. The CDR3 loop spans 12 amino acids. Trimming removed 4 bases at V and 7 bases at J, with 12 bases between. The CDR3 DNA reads TGTGCCAGCAGCATATTGCCGTTTGAGCAGTACTTC. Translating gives CASSILPFEQYF.

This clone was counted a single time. The CDR3 sequence: CASSIEGSGETQYF. CDR3 in DNA: TGTGCCAGTAGTATAGAGGGGTCAGGGGAGACCCAGTACTTC. The J gene is TRBJ2-5, the V gene TRBV19, with D maybe TRBD1 (5 bases). Per germline, CDR1 LNHDA and CDR2 SQIVND (reference sequence). There are 14 residues in the CDR3. Trimming stripped 0 bases from V and 5 bases from J, with 10 bases between. Filled out from reference TRBV19 and TRBJ2-5, the complete variable domain reads DGGITQSPKYLFRKEGQNVTLSCEQNLNHDAMYWYRQDPGQGLRLIYYSQIVNDFQKGDIAEGYSVSREKKESFPLTVTSAQKNPTAFYLCASSIEGSGETQYFGPGTRLLVL.

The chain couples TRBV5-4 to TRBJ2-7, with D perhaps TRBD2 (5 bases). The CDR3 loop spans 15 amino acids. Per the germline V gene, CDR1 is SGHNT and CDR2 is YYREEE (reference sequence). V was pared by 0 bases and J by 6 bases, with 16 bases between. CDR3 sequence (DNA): TGTGCCAGCAGCTTGGCCGCGACCGGAGCGGTCGAGCAGTACTTC. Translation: CASSLAATGAVEQYF.

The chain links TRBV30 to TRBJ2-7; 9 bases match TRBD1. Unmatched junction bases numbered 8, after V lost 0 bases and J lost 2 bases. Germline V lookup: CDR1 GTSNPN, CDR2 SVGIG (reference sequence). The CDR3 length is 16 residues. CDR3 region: CAWSVTGTGNTYEQYF. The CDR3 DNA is TGTGCCTGGAGTGTAACCGGGACAGGGAACACCTACGAGCAGTACTTC. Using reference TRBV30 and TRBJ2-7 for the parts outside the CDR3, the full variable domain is SQTIHQWPATLVQPVGSPLSLECTVEGTSNPNLYWYRQAAGRGLQLLFYSVGIGQISSEVPQNLSASRPQDRQFILSSKKLLLSDSGFYLCAWSVTGTGNTYEQYFGPGTRLTVT.

The CDR3 loop is CASSLLAYQETQYF. The DNA for the CDR3 is TGTGCCAGCAGCCTACTAGCGTACCAAGAGACCCAGTACTTC. The rearrangement joins TRBV7-9 to TRBJ2-5; 7 positions agree with TRBD2. The ends lost 5 bases at V and 0 bases at J; junction bases unmatched: 3. Germline V gene sequence: CDR1 SEHNR, CDR2 FQNEAQ (reference sequence). The CDR3 length is 14 residues.

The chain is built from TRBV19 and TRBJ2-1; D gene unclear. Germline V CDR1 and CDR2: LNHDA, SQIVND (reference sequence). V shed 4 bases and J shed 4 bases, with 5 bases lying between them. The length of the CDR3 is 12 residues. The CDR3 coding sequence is TGTGCCAGTAGTAGCGGATACAATGAGCAGTTCTTC. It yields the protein CASSSGYNEQFF. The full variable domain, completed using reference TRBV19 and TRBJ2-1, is DGGITQSPKYLFRKEGQNVTLSCEQNLNHDAMYWYRQDPGQGLRLIYYSQIVNDFQKGDIAEGYSVSREKKESFPLTVTSAQKNPTAFYLCASSSGYNEQFFGPGTRLTVL.

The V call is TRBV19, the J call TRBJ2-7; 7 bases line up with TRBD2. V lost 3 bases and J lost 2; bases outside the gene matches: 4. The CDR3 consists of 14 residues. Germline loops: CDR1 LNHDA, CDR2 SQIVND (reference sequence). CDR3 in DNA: TGTGCCAGTAGTATGACCGGACTAGCCTACGAGCAGTACTTC. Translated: CASSMTGLAYEQYF. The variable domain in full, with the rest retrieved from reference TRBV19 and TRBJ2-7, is DGGITQSPKYLFRKEGQNVTLSCEQNLNHDAMYWYRQDPGQGLRLIYYSQIVNDFQKGDIAEGYSVSREKKESFPLTVTSAQKNPTAFYLCASSMTGLAYEQYFGPGTRLTVT.

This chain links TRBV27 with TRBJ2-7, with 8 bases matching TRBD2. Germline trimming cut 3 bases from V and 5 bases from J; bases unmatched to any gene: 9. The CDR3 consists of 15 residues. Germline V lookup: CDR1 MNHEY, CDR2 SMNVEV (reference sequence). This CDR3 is CASSFVAGSFDEQYF. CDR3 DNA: TGTGCCAGCAGTTTTGTAGCGGGGTCCTTCGACGAGCAGTACTTC.

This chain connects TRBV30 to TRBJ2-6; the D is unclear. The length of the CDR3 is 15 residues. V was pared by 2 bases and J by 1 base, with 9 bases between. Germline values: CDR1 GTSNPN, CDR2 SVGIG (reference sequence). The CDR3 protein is CAWSPGPSGANVLTF. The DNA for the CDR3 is TGTGCCTGGAGTCCCGGACCATCTGGGGCCAACGTCCTGACTTTC.

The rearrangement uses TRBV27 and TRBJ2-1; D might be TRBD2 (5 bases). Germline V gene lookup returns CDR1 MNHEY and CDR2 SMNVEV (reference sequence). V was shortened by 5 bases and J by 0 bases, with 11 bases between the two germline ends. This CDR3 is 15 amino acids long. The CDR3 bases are TGTGCCAGCAGTACTAGACAAGACTCCTACAATGAGCAGTTCTTC. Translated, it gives CASSTRQDSYNEQFF.

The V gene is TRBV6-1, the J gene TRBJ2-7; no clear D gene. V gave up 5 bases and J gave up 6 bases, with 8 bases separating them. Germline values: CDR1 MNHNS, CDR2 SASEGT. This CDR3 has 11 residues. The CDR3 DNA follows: TGTGCCAGCAGTTCGTCCGGCGAGCAGTACTTC. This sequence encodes CASSSSGEQYF.

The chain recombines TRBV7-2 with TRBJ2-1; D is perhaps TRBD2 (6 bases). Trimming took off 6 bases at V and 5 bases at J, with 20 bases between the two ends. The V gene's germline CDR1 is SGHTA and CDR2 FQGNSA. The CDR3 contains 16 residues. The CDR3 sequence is CASSSLGAGTHNEQFF. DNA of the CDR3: TGTGCCAGCAGTTCGCTGGGAGCGGGCACCCACAATGAGCAGTTCTTC.

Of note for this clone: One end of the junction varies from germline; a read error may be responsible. The CDR3 DNA reads TGTGCTAGCAGCTTTTTCGGGACAGCTCGAATATGGGCCTACGAGCAGTACTTC. As protein: CASSFFGTARIWAYEQYF. This chain joins TRBV7-7 and TRBJ2-7, with 7 nucleotides matching TRBD1. Germline CDR1 reads SSHAT; CDR2 reads FNYEAQ (reference sequence). The CDR3 loop spans 18 amino acids.